Listed below are T cell receptor beta chains from one sample, sequenced in a study of cytomegalovirus exposure and HLA in healthy donors. The table came from immunoSEQ multiplex PCR; TCRdb's copy has only in-frame clones and leaves some out. The repertoire holds about 67,000 clones, with roughly 94% as singletons. The material sequenced was PBMCs. These receptors were obtained from a woman aged 18-29 years in good health and CMV-seronegative. The CDR3 runs from the conserved cysteine through the conserved F or W. The order of the fields is J gene, V gene, D gene, clone size, CDR3 DNA, CDR3 protein. A D gene is named only where the DNA matches it firmly. Part of the rows lack a size; the others show once, few, many or a class for expanded clones.

TRBJ1-6 | TRBV2 | NA | NA | TGTGCCAGCAGTTTCCAGGGGTACGGTTCACCCCTCCACTTT | CASSFQGYGSPLHF
TRBJ2-3 | TRBV27 | NA | NA | TGTGCCAGCAGCCCATCCAGGAAGGCTTCGGATACGCAGTATTTT | CASSPSRKASDTQYF
TRBJ1-1 | TRBV18 | TRBD1 | NA | TGTGCCAGCTCACCTCCCGGACAGGTTATGAACACTGAAGCTTTCTTT | CASSPPGQVMNTEAFF
TRBJ1-4 | TRBV7-2 | NA | NA | TGTGCCAGCAGCTTACAGTCGTTTAATGAAAAACTGTTTTTT | CASSLQSFNEKLFF
TRBJ1-4 | TRBV27 | NA | NA | TGTGCCAGCAGTTTATCGTGGGGCCTTAATGAAAAACTGTTTTTT | CASSLSWGLNEKLFF
TRBJ1-4 | TRBV7-9 | NA | NA | TGTGCCAGCAGCTTAGCACGAGGACAAGAAGAACTGTTTTTT | CASSLARGQEELFF
TRBJ1-5 | TRBV27 | NA | NA | TGTGCCAGCAGTTTCAGCGGTGCAAGCAATCAGCCCCAGCATTTT | CASSFSGASNQPQHF
TRBJ1-2 | TRBV30 | TRBD1 | NA | TGTGCCTGGAGCGGGGACAGGGGGGATGGCTACACCTTC | CAWSGDRGDGYTF
TRBJ2-6 | TRBV5-1 | TRBD2 | NA | TGCGCCAGCAGCTTGGTTGGGACTAGCGGTTCTGGGGCCAACGTCCTGACTTTC | CASSLVGTSGSGANVLTF
TRBJ1-1 | TRBV19 | NA | NA | TGTGCCAGTAGTATAACCTCGACAGGGAACACTGAAGCTTTCTTT | CASSITSTGNTEAFF
TRBJ2-1 | TRBV29-1 | NA | NA | TGCAGCGTCCACACAAGCAGGGGTCCCTACAATGAGCAGTTCTTC | CSVHTSRGPYNEQFF
TRBJ2-7 | TRBV30 | NA | NA | TGTGCCTGGAGTGTACTTCCGGGGGTGACGTACTTC | CAWSVLPGVTYF
TRBJ2-7 | TRBV27 | NA | NA | TGTGCCAGCAGCACTCCCAGGGGTCCTTCCTACGAGCAGTACTTC | CASSTPRGPSYEQYF
TRBJ1-1 | TRBV11-2 | NA | NA | TGTGCCAGCAGCCCAGGGCCCACTGAAGCTTTCTTT | CASSPGPTEAFF
TRBJ2-7 | TRBV9 | NA | NA | TGTGCCAGCTCAGACTCTTCCTACGAGCAGTACTTC | CASSDSSYEQYF
TRBJ1-1 | TRBV6-6 | NA | NA | TGTGCCAGCAGTACTGGACAGACCGAAGCTTTCTTT | CASSTGQTEAFF
TRBJ1-1 | TRBV28 | NA | NA | TGTGCCAGCCGTCAGGGGTTTTTCACTGAAGCTTTCTTT | CASRQGFFTEAFF
TRBJ2-6 | TRBV5-4 | TRBD1 | NA | TGTGCCAGCACACCCGGTGGACAGGGGGCGCCTGGGGCCAACGTCCTGACTTTC | CASTPGGQGAPGANVLTF
TRBJ2-7 | TRBV4-1 | NA | NA | TGCGCCAGCAGCCAAGAACCAGGGGCTTTCTACGAGCAGTACTTC | CASSQEPGAFYEQYF
TRBJ2-5 | TRBV6-1 | NA | NA | TGTGCCAGCAGTGAAGTTTGGAGGCAAGAGACCCAGTACTTC | CASSEVWRQETQYF
TRBJ1-6 | TRBV5-8 | NA | NA | TGTGCCAGCAGCTTGGAGAAGATTGGGAGTTCACCCCTCCACTTT | CASSLEKIGSSPLHF
TRBJ1-6 | TRBV30 | NA | NA | TGTGCCTGGGGACAAGGAGAGAATTCACCCCTCCACTTT | CAWGQGENSPLHF
TRBJ2-7 | TRBV5-1 | NA | NA | TGCGCCAGCAGCTTTATACAGGGATCCTACGAGCAGTACTTC | CASSFIQGSYEQYF
TRBJ1-2 | TRBV19 | TRBD1 | once | TGTGCCAGTAGTATGACAGGGCGCCGGACCACTAACTATGGCTACACCTTC | CASSMTGRRTTNYGYTF
TRBJ1-3 | TRBV6-1 | NA | NA | TGTGCCAGCAGTGAAGTTAAGGGGCTGACTGGAAACACCATATATTTT | CASSEVKGLTGNTIYF
TRBJ2-7 | TRBV27 | NA | NA | TGTGCCAGCAGTTCCGGGGTTGCAGAGACAAAACCCTACGAGCAGTACTTC | CASSSGVAETKPYEQYF